The source of this T cell receptor beta chain is a study of blood T cell repertoires in COVID-19. Overall study: The United States, Italy and Spain were the sources of the acute and convalescent COVID-19 samples. T cells, B-cell-depleted T cells, or PBMCs supplied cDNA or gDNA.

V was clipped by 2 bases and J by 2 bases, with 18 bases between them. Germline CDR1 reads SGHRS; CDR2 reads YFSETQ. This CDR3 region has 17 residues. The authors' processing: Using reference gene primer amplification, nucleated cell counts were estimated. Sequencing was performed with immunoSEQ multiplex PCR; in TCRdb, only in-frame clones are kept and a portion is missing. That table is the source of V, J and clone size, and D and trimming were worked out from the DNA. The data show 140,000 or so clones, 65% to 85% seen once. The source of this sequence is an older woman with acute or convalescent COVID-19. The J gene is TRBJ2-3, the V gene TRBV5-1, with D possibly being TRBD1 (5 bases). Input material: peripheral blood. As DNA, the CDR3 is TGCGCCAGCAGCTTACAGGCGATCGGCCAAAACACAGATACGCAGTATTTT. Protein: CASSLQAIGQNTDTQYF.